This record covers a single TCR beta chain. As yet, its antigen is unknown. Assay: immunoSEQ multiplex PCR; the TCRdb copy retains only in-frame clones and omits some. The table lists roughly 77,000 clones, around nine tenths of them singletons. This entry comes from a study of T cell responses to AZD1222 COVID-19 vaccine. Study-wide results and caveats: Repertoires were collected only later (after the peak T cell response had occurred).

The CDR3 length is 14 residues. With V trimmed by 3 bases and J by 5 bases, 5 bases remained unmatched. Per germline, CDR1 LNHDA and CDR2 SQIVND (reference sequence). The chain combines TRBV19 with TRBJ1-1, with 8 bases aligning to TRBD1. The origin of this receptor is an adult in good health. The specimen was peripheral blood, collected on day 0 of AZD1222 vaccination. CDR3 in DNA: TGTGCCAGTAGTATGCAGGGGGCGCATACTGAAGCTTTCTTT. This translates into CASSMQGAHTEAFF.